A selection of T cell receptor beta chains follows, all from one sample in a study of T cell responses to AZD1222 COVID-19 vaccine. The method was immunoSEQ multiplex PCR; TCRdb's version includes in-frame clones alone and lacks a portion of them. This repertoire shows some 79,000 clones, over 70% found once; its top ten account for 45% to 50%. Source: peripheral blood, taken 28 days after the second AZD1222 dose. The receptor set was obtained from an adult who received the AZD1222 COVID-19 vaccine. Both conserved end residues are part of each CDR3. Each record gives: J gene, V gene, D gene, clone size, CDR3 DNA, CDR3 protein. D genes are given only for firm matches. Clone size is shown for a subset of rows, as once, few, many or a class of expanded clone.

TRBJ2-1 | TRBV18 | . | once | TGTGCCAGCTCACCTATAGACGGTGGTTACAATGAGCAGTTCTTC | CASSPIDGGYNEQFF
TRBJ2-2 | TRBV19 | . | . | TGTGCCAGTAGGCCCATCTCAGGGGTGGGGACCGGGGAGCTGTTTTTT | CASRPISGVGTGELFF
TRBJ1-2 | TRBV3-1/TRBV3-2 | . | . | TGTGCCAGCAGCCAACCGAACGGATACAGGGCCGTATCAACCTTC | CASSQPNGYRAVSTF
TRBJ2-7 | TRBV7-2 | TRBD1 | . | TGTGCCAGCAGCCAGACAGGGGGCGCGAGCGAGCAGTACTTC | CASSQTGGASEQYF
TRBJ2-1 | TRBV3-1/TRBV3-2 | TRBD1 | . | TGTGCCAGCAGCTTAAGGTCGGGACAGTACAATGAGCAGTTCTTC | CASSLRSGQYNEQFF
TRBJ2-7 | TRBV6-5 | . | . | TGTGCCAGCAGCCTTGGACAAGAGCAGTACTTC | CASSLGQEQYF
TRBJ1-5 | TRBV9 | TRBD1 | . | TGTGCCAGCAGCCTCGGGACAGCTCAGCCCCAGCATTTT | CASSLGTAQPQHF
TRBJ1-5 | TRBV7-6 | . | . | TGTGCCAGCAGCTTAGATTCCGAGTCGCCCCAGCATTTT | CASSLDSESPQHF
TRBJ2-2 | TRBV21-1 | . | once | TGTGCCAGCAGCAAATTCAACACCGGGGAGCTGTTTTTT | CASSKFNTGELFF
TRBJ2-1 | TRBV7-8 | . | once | TGTGCCAGCAGCTCCCCGACAGGTGTGTCCAACAATGAGCAGTTCTTC | CASSSPTGVSNNEQFF
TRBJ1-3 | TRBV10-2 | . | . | TGCGCCAGCAGCCCTGGGGAGAACTCTGGAAACACCATATATTTT | CASSPGENSGNTIYF
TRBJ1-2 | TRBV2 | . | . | TGTGCCAGCAGGACAGGAGTATTCTATGGCTACACCTTC | CASRTGVFYGYTF
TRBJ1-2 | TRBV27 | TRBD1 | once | TGTGCCAGCAGCCCGGGACAGTATTCTAACTATGGCTACACCTTC | CASSPGQYSNYGYTF
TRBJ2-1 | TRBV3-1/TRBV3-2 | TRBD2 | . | TGTGCCAGCAGCCAGGGCCTGACTAGCGGGGGTCCCTACAATGAGCAGTTCTTC | CASSQGLTSGGPYNEQFF
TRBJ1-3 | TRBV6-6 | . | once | TGTGCCAGCAGCCTAGGACCGAGCTCTGGAAACACCATATATTTT | CASSLGPSSGNTIYF
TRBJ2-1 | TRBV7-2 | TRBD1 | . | TGTGCCAGCAGCCGGACAGGGGATGAGCAGTTCTTC | CASSRTGDEQFF
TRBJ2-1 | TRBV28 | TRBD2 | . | TGTGCCAGCAGATGGACTAGCGGGGGTCAGGACTACAATGAGCAGTTCTTC | CASRWTSGGQDYNEQFF
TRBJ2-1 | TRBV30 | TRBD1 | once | TGTGCCTCACGACAGGGATGGGTTGAGCAGTTCTTC | CASRQGWVEQFF
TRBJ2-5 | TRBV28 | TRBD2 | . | TGTGCCAGCAGTTCCCCCGTGGGACTCAGGGAGGGGCAAGAGACCCAGTACTTC | CASSSPVGLREGQETQYF
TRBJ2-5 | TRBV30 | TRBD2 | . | TGTGCCTGGAGTCAAGGACTAGCGGGGGGCTCACAAGAGACCCAGTACTTC | CAWSQGLAGGSQETQYF
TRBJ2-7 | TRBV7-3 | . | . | TGTGCCAGCAGCTTAACGGGGCAGACAACTACCTACGAGCAGTACTTC | CASSLTGQTTTYEQYF
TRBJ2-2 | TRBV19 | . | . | TGTGCCAGTAGTCCACGGACAACGAACACCGGGGAGCTGTTTTTT | CASSPRTTNTGELFF
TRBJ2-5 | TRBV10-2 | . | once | TGCGCCAGCCAGGGGGGGGAAAAGACCCAGTACTTC | CASQGGEKTQYF
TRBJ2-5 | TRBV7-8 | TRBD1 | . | TGTGCCAGCAGCATAACCGGGACAGCGTACCAAGAGACCCAGTACTTC | CASSITGTAYQETQYF
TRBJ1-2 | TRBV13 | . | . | . | CASSPVGRGITF
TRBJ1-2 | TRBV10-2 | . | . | TGCGCCAGCCGGGCCACCACGGATCTTTACACCTTC | CASRATTDLYTF
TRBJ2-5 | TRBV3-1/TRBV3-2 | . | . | TGTGCCAGCAGCCTTCTTGGGGAGGAGACCCAGTACTTC | CASSLLGEETQYF
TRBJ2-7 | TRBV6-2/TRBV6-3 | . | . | TGTGCCAGCAGTTACTCGGCCCCCTACGAGCAGTACTTC | CASSYSAPYEQYF
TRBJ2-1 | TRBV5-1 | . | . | TGCGCCAGCAGCTTGGCGCCGAGTACTGAGCAGTTCTTC | CASSLAPSTEQFF
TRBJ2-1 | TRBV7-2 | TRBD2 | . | TGTGCCAGCAGGATAGCGGGAGGGAATGAGCAGTTCTTC | CASRIAGGNEQFF
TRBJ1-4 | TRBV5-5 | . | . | TGTGCCAGCAGCTTGTTGGCGGGGCGAAGTAATGAAAAACTGTTTTTT | CASSLLAGRSNEKLFF
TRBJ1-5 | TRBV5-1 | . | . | TGCGCCAGCAGCTTTGATAGCAATCAGCCCCAGCATTTT | CASSFDSNQPQHF
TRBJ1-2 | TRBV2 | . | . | TGTGCCAGCAGGATGAACCCGGGGGGTGGCTACACCTTC | CASRMNPGGGYTF
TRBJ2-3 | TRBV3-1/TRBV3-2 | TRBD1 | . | TGTGCCAGCCGCCCAGGGGGAGCTAGCACAGATACGCAGTATTTT | CASRPGGASTDTQYF
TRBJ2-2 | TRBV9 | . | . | TGTGCCAGCAGCGTCACCTTGGCTAGTCCTTCCACCGGGGAGCTGTTTTTT | CASSVTLASPSTGELFF
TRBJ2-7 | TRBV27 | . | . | TGTGCCAGCAGTTTACAAGCGGTGCCCTACGAGCAGTACTTC | CASSLQAVPYEQYF
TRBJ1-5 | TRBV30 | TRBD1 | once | TGTGCCTGGAGTGTAAGTTCCAGGGGGAGCAATCAGCCCCAGCATTTT | CAWSVSSRGSNQPQHF
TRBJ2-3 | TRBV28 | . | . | TGTGCCAGCAGTGCCAGGATTTCCCCCACAGATACGCAGTATTTT | CASSARISPTDTQYF
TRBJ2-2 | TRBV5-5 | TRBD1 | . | TGTGCCAGCAGTCCAGGGGGCTCGTACGGGGAGCTGTTTTTT | CASSPGGSYGELFF
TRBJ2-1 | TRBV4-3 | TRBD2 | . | TGCGCCAGCAGCGGCCGGGCGGGGGTGACCTACAATGAGCAGTTCTTC | CASSGRAGVTYNEQFF
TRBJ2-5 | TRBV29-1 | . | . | TGCAGCGGAGGCGAAGAGACCCAGTACTTC | CSGGEETQYF
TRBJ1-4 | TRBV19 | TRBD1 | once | TGTGCCAGTAGCGGACAGGGGGCAACTAATGAAAAACTGTTTTTT | CASSGQGATNEKLFF
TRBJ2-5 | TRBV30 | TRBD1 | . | TGTGCCTGGAGTGTAGGGGGCGGTCAAGAGACCCAGTACTTC | CAWSVGGGQETQYF
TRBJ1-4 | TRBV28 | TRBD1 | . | TGTGCCAGCCATGGGACAGGGGGCCTTAATGAAAAACTGTTTTTT | CASHGTGGLNEKLFF
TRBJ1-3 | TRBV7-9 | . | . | TGTGCCAGCAGCCAAGTCGGGGGGCCGGGAAACACCATATATTTT | CASSQVGGPGNTIYF
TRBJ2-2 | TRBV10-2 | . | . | TGCGCCAGCAGCCCCGGGACCCGAGGTGCCGGGGAGCTGTTTTTT | CASSPGTRGAGELFF
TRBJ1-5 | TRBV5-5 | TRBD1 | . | TGTGCCAGCAGCTTCTTGCCACAGGGGTCGGGTCAGCCCCAGCATTTT | CASSFLPQGSGQPQHF
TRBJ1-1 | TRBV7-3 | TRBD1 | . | TGTGCCAGCACCCCAGGGGGGAGGAACACTGAAGCTTTCTTT | CASTPGGRNTEAFF